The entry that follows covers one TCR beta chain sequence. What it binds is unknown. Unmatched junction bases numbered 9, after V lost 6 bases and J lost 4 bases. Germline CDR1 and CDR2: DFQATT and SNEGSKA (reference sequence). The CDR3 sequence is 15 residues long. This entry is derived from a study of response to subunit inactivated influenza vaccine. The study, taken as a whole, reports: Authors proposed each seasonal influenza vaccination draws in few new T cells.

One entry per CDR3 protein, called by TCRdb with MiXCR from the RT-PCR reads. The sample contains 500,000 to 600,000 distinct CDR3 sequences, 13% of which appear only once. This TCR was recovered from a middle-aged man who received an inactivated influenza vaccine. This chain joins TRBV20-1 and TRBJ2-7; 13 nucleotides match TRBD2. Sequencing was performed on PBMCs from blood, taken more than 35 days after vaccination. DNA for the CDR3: TGCAGTGCCAAACAGGGGACTAGCGGGAAGTACGAGCAGTACTTC. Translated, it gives CSAKQGTSGKYEQYF.